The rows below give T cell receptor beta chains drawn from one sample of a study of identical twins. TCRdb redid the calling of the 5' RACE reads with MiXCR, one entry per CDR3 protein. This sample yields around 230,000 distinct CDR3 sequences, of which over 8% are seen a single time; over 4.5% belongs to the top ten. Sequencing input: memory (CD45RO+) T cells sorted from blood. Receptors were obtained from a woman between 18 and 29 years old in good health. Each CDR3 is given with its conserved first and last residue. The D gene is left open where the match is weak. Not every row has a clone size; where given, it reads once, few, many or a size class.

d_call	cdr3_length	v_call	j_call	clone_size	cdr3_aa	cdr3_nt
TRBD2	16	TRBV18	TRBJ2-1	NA	CASSRLGSGSTDEQFF	TGTGCCAGCTCACGCCTGGGTAGCGGGAGTACCGATGAGCAGTTCTTC
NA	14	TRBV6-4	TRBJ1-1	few	CASSRQARATEAFF	TGTGCCAGCAGCAGACAGGCAAGGGCCACTGAAGCTTTCTTT
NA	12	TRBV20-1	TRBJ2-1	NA	CSARTAGAQQFF	TGCAGTGCCAGAACGGCGGGGGCGCAACAGTTCTTC
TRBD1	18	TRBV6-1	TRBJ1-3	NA	CASARTGFIGGFGNTIYF	TGTGCCAGCGCACGGACAGGTTTTATCGGAGGGTTTGGAAACACCATATATTTT
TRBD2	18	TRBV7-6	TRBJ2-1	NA	CASSSLGREERSYNEQFF	TGTGCCAGCAGCTCGTTGGGGCGGGAGGAAAGATCCTACAATGAGCAGTTCTTC
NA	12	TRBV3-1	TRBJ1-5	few	CASSQGLQPQHF	TGTGCCAGCAGCCAAGGCCTTCAGCCCCAGCATTTT
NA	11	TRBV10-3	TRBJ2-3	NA	CAISLGDTQYF	TGTGCCATCAGTTTAGGAGATACGCAGTATTTT
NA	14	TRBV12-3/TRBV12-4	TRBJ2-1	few	CASSLAPGRSEQFF	TGTGCCAGCAGTTTAGCTCCCGGAAGATCTGAGCAGTTCTTC
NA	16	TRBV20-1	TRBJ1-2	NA	CSATGRREVVNYGYTF	TGCAGTGCTACGGGCAGGAGGGAGGTAGTTAACTATGGCTACACCTTC
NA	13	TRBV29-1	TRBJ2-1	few	CSVLTSSYNEQFF	TGCAGCGTCCTAACTAGCTCGTACAATGAGCAGTTCTTC
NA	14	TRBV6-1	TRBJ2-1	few	CASSPRRVSNEQFF	TGTGCCAGCAGCCCCCGCAGGGTTTCCAATGAGCAGTTCTTC
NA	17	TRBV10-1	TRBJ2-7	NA	CASSESIGAGNSYEQYF	TGCGCCAGCAGTGAGTCGATTGGGGCGGGAAACTCCTACGAGCAGTACTTC
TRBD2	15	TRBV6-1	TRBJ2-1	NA	CASRRGLAVNNEQFF	TGTGCCAGCAGACGCGGACTAGCGGTTAACAATGAGCAGTTCTTC
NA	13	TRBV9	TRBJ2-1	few	CASSARQVSEQFF	TGTGCCAGCAGCGCCCGCCAGGTTAGTGAGCAGTTCTTC
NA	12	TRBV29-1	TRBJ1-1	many	CSGRSWSGEAFF	TGCAGCGGTCGGAGCTGGTCTGGTGAAGCTTTCTTT
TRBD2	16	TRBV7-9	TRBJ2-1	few	CASSLALRTSANEQFF	TGTGCCAGCAGCTTAGCGTTGAGGACTAGCGCCAATGAGCAGTTCTTC
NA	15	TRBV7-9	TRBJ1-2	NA	CASSLDASPSYGYTF	TGTGCCAGCAGCTTAGACGCCTCACCAAGCTATGGCTACACCTTC
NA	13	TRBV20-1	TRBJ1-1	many	CSAITGQKYEAFF	TGCAGTGCTATCACAGGACAGAAGTATGAAGCTTTCTTT
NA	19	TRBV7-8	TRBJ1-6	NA	CASSFDMRIGSAYNSPLHF	TGTGCCAGCAGCTTCGACATGAGGATCGGAAGCGCCTATAATTCACCCCTCCACTTT
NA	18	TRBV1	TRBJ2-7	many	CTSSQGLAGPDLSYEQYF	TGCACCAGCAGCCAAGGACTAGCGGGGCCTGATCTTTCCTACGAGCAGTACTTC
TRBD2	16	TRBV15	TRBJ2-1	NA	CATSRGTSGRAGEQFF	TGTGCCACCAGCAGAGGGACTAGCGGGAGGGCGGGTGAGCAGTTCTTC
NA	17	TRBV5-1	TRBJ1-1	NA	CASSSLGNSGGGTEAFF	TGCGCCAGCAGCTCCCTGGGCAATTCGGGCGGGGGCACTGAAGCTTTCTTT
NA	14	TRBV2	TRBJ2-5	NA	CASNLQGLQETQYF	TGTGCCAGCAACCTGCAGGGTCTACAAGAGACCCAGTACTTC
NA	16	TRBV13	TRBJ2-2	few	CASSSPFSRNTGELFF	TGTGCCAGCAGCTCCCCTTTTAGCCGCAACACCGGGGAGCTGTTTTTT
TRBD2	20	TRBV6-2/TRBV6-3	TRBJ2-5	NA	CASSYSPGLAGGRLQETQYF	TGTGCCAGCAGTTACTCTCCAGGACTAGCGGGGGGACGCCTCCAAGAGACCCAGTACTTC
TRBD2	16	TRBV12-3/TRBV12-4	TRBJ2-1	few	CASSLYQAGLSNEQFF	TGTGCCAGCAGTTTATACCAAGCGGGACTTAGCAATGAGCAGTTCTTC
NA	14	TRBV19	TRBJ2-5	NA	CASSIRSGEETQYF	TGTGCCAGTAGTATCAGGTCAGGGGAAGAGACCCAGTACTTC
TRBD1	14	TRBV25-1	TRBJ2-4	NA	CASGGTGTGDIQYF	TGTGCCAGCGGTGGAACCGGGACAGGGGACATTCAGTACTTC
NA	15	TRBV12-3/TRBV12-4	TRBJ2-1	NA	CASSFEGGYWDEQFF	TGTGCCAGCAGTTTCGAGGGAGGCTACTGGGATGAGCAGTTCTTC
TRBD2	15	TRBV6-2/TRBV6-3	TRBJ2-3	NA	CASIYRAGGARTQYF	TGTGCCAGCATATACCGAGCGGGAGGAGCACGTACGCAGTATTTT
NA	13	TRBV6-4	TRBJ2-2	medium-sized	CASSDSSTGELFF	TGTGCCAGCAGTGACTCGAGCACCGGGGAGCTGTTTTTT
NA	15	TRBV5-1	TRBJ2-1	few	CASFNLAEAYNEQFF	TGCGCCAGCTTTAACCTGGCCGAGGCCTACAATGAGCAGTTCTTC
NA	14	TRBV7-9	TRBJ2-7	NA	CASSSGVSAYEQYF	TGTGCCAGCAGCTCCGGGGTTTCTGCCTACGAGCAGTACTTC
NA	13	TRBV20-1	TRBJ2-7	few	CSASLGVGGEQYF	TGCAGTGCTAGCTTGGGTGTGGGGGGTGAGCAGTACTTC
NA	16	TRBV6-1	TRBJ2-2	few	CASSPGSRGYPGELFF	TGTGCCAGCAGTCCCGGGAGTAGGGGGTACCCCGGGGAGCTGTTTTTT
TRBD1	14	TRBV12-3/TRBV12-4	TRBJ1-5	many	CASRGQGDNQPQHF	TGTGCCAGCAGGGGACAGGGTGATAACCAGCCCCAGCATTTT
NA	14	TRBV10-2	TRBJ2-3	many	CASSELLAWDTQYF	TGCGCCAGCAGTGAACTGCTAGCATGGGATACGCAGTATTTT
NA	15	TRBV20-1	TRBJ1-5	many	CSAQRGDYSNQPQHF	TGCAGTGCCCAGAGGGGGGATTATAGCAATCAGCCCCAGCATTTT
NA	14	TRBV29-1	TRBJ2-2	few	CSVEVVRAAGELFF	TGCAGCGTTGAGGTTGTCAGGGCCGCCGGGGAGCTGTTTTTT
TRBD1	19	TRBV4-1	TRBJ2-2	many	CASSQEGYRGTANTGELFF	TGCGCCAGCAGCCAAGAAGGGTATAGGGGGACAGCGAACACCGGGGAGCTGTTTTTT
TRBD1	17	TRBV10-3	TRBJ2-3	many	CAISMGQSLSVGHTQYF	TGTGCCATCAGTATGGGACAGTCGCTTTCGGTGGGACATACGCAGTATTTT
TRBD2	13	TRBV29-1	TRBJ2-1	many	CSLSWTSGAEQFF	TGCAGCCTTTCCTGGACTAGCGGGGCTGAGCAGTTCTTC
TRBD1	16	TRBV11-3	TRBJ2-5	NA	CASSSWDRGPQETQYF	TGTGCCAGCAGCTCCTGGGACAGAGGGCCCCAAGAGACCCAGTACTTC
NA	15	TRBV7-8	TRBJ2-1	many	CASSFKPWSDHEQFF	TGTGCCAGCAGCTTCAAACCCTGGAGCGACCATGAGCAGTTCTTC
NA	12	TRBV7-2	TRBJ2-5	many	CASSPNVETQYF	TGTGCCAGCAGCCCAAATGTGGAGACCCAGTACTTC
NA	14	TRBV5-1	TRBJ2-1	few	CASSLVGLNNEQFF	TGCGCCAGCAGCTTGGTGGGGCTTAACAATGAGCAGTTCTTC
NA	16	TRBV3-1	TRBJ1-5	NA	CASSHLQGGGGQPQHF	TGTGCCAGCAGCCATCTCCAGGGAGGAGGGGGTCAGCCCCAGCATTTT
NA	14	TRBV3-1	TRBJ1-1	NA	CASSRQGRDTEAFF	TGTGCCAGCAGCCGTCAGGGAAGGGACACTGAAGCTTTCTTT
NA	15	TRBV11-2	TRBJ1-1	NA	CASSLVGRRQTEAFF	TGTGCCAGCAGCTTAGTGGGGCGGAGGCAAACTGAAGCTTTCTTT
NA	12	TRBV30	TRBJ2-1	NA	CAWNLGYNEQFF	TGTGCCTGGAATCTAGGTTACAATGAGCAGTTCTTC
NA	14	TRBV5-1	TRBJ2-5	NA	CASSLGQTRETQYF	TGCGCCAGCAGCTTGGGGCAGACCCGAGAGACCCAGTACTTC
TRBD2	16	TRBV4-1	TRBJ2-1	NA	CASSSLTSGRDNEQFF	TGCGCCAGCAGCTCGTTGACTAGCGGGAGGGACAATGAGCAGTTCTTC
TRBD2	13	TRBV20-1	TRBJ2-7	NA	CSARASGEGEQYF	TGCAGTGCTAGAGCTAGCGGTGAGGGCGAGCAGTACTTC
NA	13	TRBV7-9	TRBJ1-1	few	CASRQRQNTEAFF	TGTGCCAGCAGACAGAGACAGAACACTGAAGCTTTCTTT
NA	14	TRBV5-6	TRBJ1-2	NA	CASSFQQGDYGYTF	TGTGCCAGCAGCTTTCAACAGGGTGACTATGGCTACACCTTC
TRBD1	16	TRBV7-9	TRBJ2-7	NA	CASRLEQGSSSYEQYF	TGTGCCAGCAGGTTGGAACAGGGGTCGAGCTCCTACGAGCAGTACTTC
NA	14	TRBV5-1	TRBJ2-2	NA	CASSKPANTGELFF	TGCGCCAGCAGCAAACCGGCAAACACCGGGGAGCTGTTTTTT